Each of the 7 T cell receptor beta chains below was sequenced from the same sample in a study of blood T cells in healthy people across ages. Alongside a J-beta primer mix, a sample-barcoded 5' primer served in a second PCR lasting about 7 to 11 cycles. TCRdb recomputed calls from the 5' RACE reads with MiXCR, one row per CDR3 protein. The sample lists over 500,000 distinct CDR3 sequences; roughly half were seen once. The sequencing sample was made of blood. The receptors here all came from a woman over 75 in good health.

This clonotype was seen at least ten times. The chain is built from TRBV7-9 and TRBJ2-1; 7 nucleotides agree with TRBD2. V lost 5 bases, J lost 9 bases, and 13 bases stayed unmatched. The germline V gene has CDR1 SEHNR and CDR2 FQNEAQ (reference sequence). The CDR3 sequence is 15 residues long. CDR3 in DNA: TGTGCCAGCAGCACGGGGACTACGCCCGTCGGTGAGCAGTTCTTC. Residues: CASSTGTTPVGEQFF.

The rearrangement links TRBV7-2 to TRBJ2-5, with TRBD2 matching 10 bases. The CDR3 covers 15 residues. V lost 5 bases, J lost 5 bases, and 8 bases stayed unmatched. Germline V lookup: CDR1 SGHTA, CDR2 FQGNSA. DNA of the CDR3: TGTGCCAGCAGCCCGACTACTAGCGGGAAGGAGACCCAGTACTTC. This encodes CASSPTTSGKETQYF.

This chain connects TRBV7-2 to TRBJ1-1; no definite D call. This CDR3 comprises 14 residues. Germline V gene sequence: CDR1 SGHTA, CDR2 FQGNSA. Trimming took off 0 bases at V and 2 bases at J, with 7 bases between the two ends. CDR3 in amino acids: CASSLAHRNTEAFF. The CDR3 coding sequence is TGTGCCAGCAGCTTAGCGCACAGAAACACTGAAGCTTTCTTT.

In regard to this clonotype: A read error is possible here, since a much larger clone lies one base away. V gene TRBV21-1 combines with J gene TRBJ2-7; the table assigns TRBD2, which was not confirmed against the DNA. TRBV21-1 is deemed a pseudogene. The CDR3 contains 16 residues. Here the CDR3 reads CVSSGGTRVTPYEQYF. The CDR3 nucleotides read TGTGTCAGCAGCGGTGGGACTAGGGTTACTCCCTACGAGCAGTACTTC.

The chain combines TRBV19 with TRBJ2-5; weak D call: TRBD2 (6 bases). In germline, CDR1 is LNHDA, CDR2 SQIVND (reference sequence). V was cut by 5 bases and J by 11 bases, with 27 bases left in between. The CDR3 loop spans 16 amino acids. Here the CDR3 DNA reads TGTGCCAGTAGTCCACGGGGGAGCCCCCTACACAATGAGCAGTACTTC. This gives the protein CASSPRGSPLHNEQYF.

In the case of this clonotype: A clone one base away is much larger, so this may be a read error. The chain recombines TRBV7-9 with TRBJ2-3, with TRBD2 matching 8 bases. Germline V gene sequence: CDR1 SEHNR, CDR2 FQNEAQ (reference sequence). The CDR3 spans 15 residues. CDR3 coding DNA: TGTGCCGGCAGCTTAGCAGCGGGAGCGTCAGATACGCAGTATTTT. Translation gives CAGSLAAGASDTQYF.

The J gene is TRBJ1-2, the V gene TRBV7-9; 7 bases fit TRBD1. The CDR3 length is 14 residues. CDR1 and CDR2 (germline): SEHNR, FQNEAQ (reference sequence). With 3 bases clipped from V and 7 bases from J, the junction kept 8 bases outside the gene matches. CDR3 DNA: TGTGCCAGCAGCTTCTATGGCAGGGGGTTTGGCTACACCTTC. Protein sequence: CASSFYGRGFGYTF.